These T cell receptor beta chains were read from a single sample in a study of shared clonotypes between healthy human individuals. Sequencing was performed with immunoSEQ multiplex PCR; in TCRdb, only in-frame clones are kept and a portion is missing. Of approximately 330,000 clones listed, around four fifths are singletons. The sequencing sample was made of memory CD4+ T cells sorted from blood. The origin of the receptors is a man aged 25-45 years in good health. The CDR3 runs from the conserved cysteine through the conserved F or W. D genes are given only for firm matches. Only part of the rows carry a size: once, few, many, or a class if the clone is expanded.

V gene	D gene	J gene	clone size	CDR3 protein	CDR3 DNA
TRBV19	.	TRBJ2-2	.	CASTSRGKSNTGELFF	TGTGCCAGTACCTCTAGAGGGAAATCGAACACCGGGGAGCTGTTTTTT
TRBV30	.	TRBJ2-6	few	CASKFSGANVLTF	TGTGCCTCTAAATTCTCTGGGGCCAACGTCCTGACTTTC
TRBV7-8	.	TRBJ2-1	many	CASSLAINPNNEQFF	TGTGCCAGCAGCTTAGCGATCAACCCAAACAATGAGCAGTTCTTC
TRBV18	TRBD2	TRBJ2-1	.	CASSQLLKTGTINNEQFF	TGTGCCAGCTCCCAGCTCCTAAAAACCGGGACTATTAACAATGAGCAGTTCTTC
TRBV7-9	TRBD2	TRBJ2-7	.	CASSLLGGYEQYF	TGTGCCAGCAGCCTCCTCGGGGGGTACGAGCAGTACTTC
TRBV5-1	TRBD1	TRBJ1-4	few	CASSLQGANEKLFF	TGCGCCAGCAGCTTGCAGGGGGCTAATGAAAAACTGTTTTTT
TRBV14	TRBD1	TRBJ2-7	.	CASSQTGGVGYYEQYF	TGTGCCAGCAGTCAGACAGGGGGCGTGGGGTACTACGAGCAGTACTTC
TRBV11-2	.	TRBJ2-1	.	CASSTLQRLSYNEQFF	TGTGCCAGCAGCACCCTCCAGCGGTTATCCTACAATGAGCAGTTCTTC
TRBV11-2	TRBD2	TRBJ2-3	once	CASSSGTTAFYTQYF	TGTGCCAGCAGCTCCGGGACTACGGCATTTTATACGCAGTATTTT
TRBV7-9	.	TRBJ2-2	.	CASSTNTGELFF	TGTGCCAGCAGCACAAACACCGGGGAGCTGTTTTTT
TRBV7-6	TRBD2	TRBJ2-7	.	CASTFVAGGYEQYF	TGTGCCAGCACCTTTGTAGCGGGAGGCTACGAGCAGTACTTC
TRBV5-4	TRBD2	TRBJ2-1	few	CASRSGLERSHEQFF	TGTGCCAGCAGGTCTGGACTAGAGAGGTCACATGAGCAGTTCTTC
TRBV28	TRBD1	TRBJ2-7	.	CASSFQGAGSYEQYF	TGTGCCAGCAGTTTCCAGGGGGCGGGCTCCTACGAGCAGTACTTC
TRBV5-1	.	TRBJ1-6	.	CASSLVTAHNSPLHF	TGCGCCAGCAGCTTGGTGACAGCACATAATTCACCCCTCCACTTT
TRBV5-1	TRBD2	TRBJ2-1	.	CASSLGVAGNYNEQFF	TGCGCCAGCAGCCTCGGAGTAGCGGGAAACTACAATGAGCAGTTCTTC
TRBV6-5	.	TRBJ2-7	.	CASSPRPGEQYF	TGTGCCAGCAGTCCCCGTCCGGGCGAGCAGTACTTC
TRBV5-5	TRBD2	TRBJ2-7	.	CASSLGGTSGRAGYEQYF	TGTGCCAGCAGCTTGGGAGGGACTAGCGGGAGGGCCGGCTACGAGCAGTACTTC
TRBV18	TRBD1	TRBJ2-7	once	CASSRTGTGGYEQYF	TGTGCCAGCTCACGCACCGGGACAGGCGGCTACGAGCAGTACTTC
TRBV14	TRBD1	TRBJ2-7	.	CASSQFGTGSYEQYF	TGTGCCAGCAGCCAATTTGGGACAGGGAGCTACGAGCAGTACTTC
TRBV29-1	.	TRBJ1-1	.	CSVARDGNTEAFF	TGCAGCGTCGCTCGGGACGGAAACACTGAAGCTTTCTTT
TRBV7-3	.	TRBJ2-6	.	CASSLQGSSGANVLTF	TGTGCCAGCAGCTTACAAGGGTCCTCTGGGGCCAACGTCCTGACTTTC
TRBV2	.	TRBJ2-3	many	CASSDSRGIGGDTQYF	TGTGCCAGCAGTGACTCCAGGGGTATAGGGGGAGATACGCAGTATTTT
TRBV2	.	TRBJ2-3	.	CASSDSVDTQYF	TGTGCCAGCAGTGATTCAGTAGATACGCAGTATTTT
TRBV5-1	.	TRBJ2-5	few	CASSLGSGETQYF	TGCGCCAGCAGCTTGGGAAGTGGAGAGACCCAGTACTTC